These 18 T cell receptor beta chains came from one sample sequenced in a study of CD8 T cells in ankylosing spondylitis. TCRdb reprocessed the 5' RACE reads with MiXCR, giving one entry per CDR3 protein. The repertoire holds about 420,000 distinct CDR3 sequences, about 22% seen once, with about a sixth in the top ten. No antigen is known for these receptors. General study results and limits: What appeared characteristic of ankylosing spondylitis blood was a TCR beta motif of about eight highly homologous variants.

The sequenced material came from blood, either unsorted or a sorted T cell fraction (not recorded which). The receptors were sampled from a male donor with ankylosing spondylitis.

This chain joins TRBV29-1 and TRBJ2-2; no definite D call. With 7 bases removed from V and 2 bases from J, the gap between germline ends came to 14 bases. Germline loops: CDR1 SQVTM, CDR2 ANQGSEA. CDR3 size: 14 residues. The CDR3 is CSADKDGNTGELFF. For the CDR3, the DNA is TGCAGCGCTGACAAGGACGGAAACACCGGGGAGCTGTTTTTT.

This clonotype was seen only a few times. The rearrangement uses TRBV12-3 or TRBV12-4 and TRBJ1-5; 8 bases are a match to TRBD1. The ends lost 6 bases at V and 7 bases at J; junction bases unmatched: 14. The CDR3 runs 16 residues. The CDR3 DNA follows: TGTGCCAGCAGACCCCACGGACAGGGCGAGGGGCAGCCCCAGCATTTT. Amino acid sequence: CASRPHGQGEGQPQHF.

This chain connects TRBV5-1 to TRBJ2-1, with 14 positions matching TRBD2. This CDR3 region has 15 residues. The V segment lost 3 bases and the J segment 7 bases; nucleotides outside the gene matches: 3. Germline V CDR1 and CDR2: SGHRS, YFSETQ. CDR3 DNA sequence: TGCGCCAGCAGCTCGGGACTAGCGGGAGAGAATGAGCAGTTCTTC. Translation gives CASSSGLAGENEQFF.

The V call is TRBV29-1, the J call TRBJ1-2; possible D gene TRBD1, 6 bases. CDR1 is SQVTM and CDR2 is ANQGSEA in the germline V gene. V was pared by 7 bases and J by 7 bases, with 19 bases between. The CDR3 runs to 13 residues. The CDR3, as DNA: TGCAGCGGAGGAGACAGGATAGCAGGTGGCTACACCTTC. Amino acid sequence: CSGGDRIAGGYTF.

The rearrangement uses TRBV11-3 and TRBJ2-1; no firm D call. CDR3 length: 13 residues. CDR1 and CDR2 (germline): SGHNT, YENEEA. V shed 4 bases and J shed 9 bases, with 13 bases lying between them. The CDR3: CASSSRPWGEQFF. CDR3 nucleotides: TGTGCCAGCAGCTCCCGACCCTGGGGTGAGCAGTTCTTC.

J is TRBJ2-7 and V is TRBV27, with 10 bases matching TRBD2. CDR3 length: 17 amino acids. Germline V lookup: CDR1 MNHEY, CDR2 SMNVEV (reference sequence). V dropped 5 bases and J dropped 2; count of bases not matched to a gene: 12. CDR3 nucleotides: TGTGCCAGCAGTCAACCTAAACGGAGCGGGAGGGCCTACGAGCAGTACTTC. This gives the protein CASSQPKRSGRAYEQYF.

The V and J genes are TRBV19 and TRBJ2-2; TRBD1 matches 8 bases. Germline CDR1 reads LNHDA; CDR2 reads SQIVND (reference sequence). This CDR3 is built from 15 residues. The J segment lost 4 bases and the V segment lost 7 bases, leaving 8 bases of the junction unmatched. In DNA form, the CDR3 reads TGTGCCAGTAATGCTCAGACAGGGGCCACCGGGGAGCTGTTTTTT. Its protein product is CASNAQTGATGELFF.

The V and J genes are TRBV20-1 and TRBJ2-2; perhaps TRBD2 as D (6 bases). Per germline, CDR1 DFQATT and CDR2 SNEGSKA (reference sequence). The CDR3 is made up of 14 amino acids. Trimming took off 3 bases at V and 2 bases at J, with 10 bases between the two ends. CDR3 sequence reads: CSARADYNTGELFF. CDR3 DNA: TGCAGTGCTAGGGCGGACTATAACACCGGGGAGCTGTTTTTT.

This clonotype was observed a handful of times. The chain's CDR3 is CASSSQINEKLFF. CDR3 nucleotide sequence: TGTGCCAGCAGTTCCCAGATAAATGAAAAACTGTTTTTT. This chain uses TRBV27 with TRBJ1-4; D gene uncertain. Germline V gene lookup returns CDR1 MNHEY and CDR2 SMNVEV (reference sequence). The CDR3 runs 13 residues. Between the trimmed V and J ends, which lost 4 bases and 5 bases, there was a span of 8 bases.

This clonotype was counted at least ten times. The chain is built from TRBV6-2 or TRBV6-3 and TRBJ2-5; 9 bases fit TRBD1. This CDR3 spans 15 amino acids. J was trimmed by 2 bases and V by 6 bases; bases with no gene match: 7. The germline gives CDR1 MNHEY, CDR2 SVGEGT. CDR3 DNA sequence: TGTGCCAGCAGAGAACACGGGACAGGGCAAGAGACCCAGTACTTC. This codes for CASREHGTGQETQYF.

This clonotype came up a few times. This chain connects TRBV6-1 to TRBJ1-6, with a possible D match to TRBD1 (6 bases). This CDR3 has 13 residues. With 8 bases removed from V and 10 bases from J, the gap between germline ends came to 15 bases. Per germline, CDR1 MNHNS and CDR2 SASEGT. The CDR3 region has the DNA TGTGCCAGCCACAGCAGGGGCAACTCACCCCTCCACTTT. This gives the protein CASHSRGNSPLHF.

This sequence joins TRBV5-1 and TRBJ2-3, with no clear D. This CDR3 spans 16 amino acids. With 3 bases removed from V and 1 base from J, the gap between germline ends came to 15 bases. The germline CDR1 and CDR2 sequences are SGHRS and YFSETQ. The CDR3 bases are TGCGCCAGCAGCTCCTTCGCCAACGTAGGCACAGATACGCAGTATTTT. It is translated as CASSSFANVGTDTQYF. The variable domain in full, with the rest retrieved from reference TRBV5-1 and TRBJ2-3, is KAGVTQTPRYLIKTRGQQVTLSCSPISGHRSVSWYQQTPGQGLQFLFEYFSETQRNKGNFPGRFSGRQFSNSRSEMNVSTLELGDSALYLCASSSFANVGTDTQYFGPGTRLTVL.

V and J are TRBV9 and TRBJ2-4; 11 positions match TRBD1. Trimming took 3 bases from V and 6 from J; bases not matched to a gene: 2. The CDR3 contains 14 residues. Germline V gene data show CDR1 as SGDLS and CDR2 as YYNGEE. The CDR3 DNA follows: TGTGCCAGCAGCGAGGGACAGGGGGGAAACATTCAGTACTTC. This translates into CASSEGQGGNIQYF.

This clonotype was counted only a few times. CDR3 coding DNA: TGTGCCAGCAGTTTCTCGGGACTCCCGAATTCACCCCTCCACTTT. This gives the protein CASSFSGLPNSPLHF. The chain couples TRBV27 to TRBJ1-6; D might be TRBD1 (5 bases). CDR3 length equals 15 residues. From germline, CDR1 is MNHEY and CDR2 SMNVEV (reference sequence). Trimming took off 3 bases at V and 7 bases at J, with 13 bases between the two ends.

There are many counts of this clonotype. The J gene is TRBJ2-7, the V gene TRBV4-3; D gene ambiguous. The germline V gene encodes CDR1 LGHNA and CDR2 YSLEER. The CDR3 loop spans 16 amino acids. The V gene lost 1 base and the J gene lost 1 base, with 14 bases spanning the gap. This chain's CDR3 is CASSQVGRVGSYEQYF. The CDR3 DNA follows: TGCGCCAGCAGCCAAGTAGGCCGGGTAGGGTCCTACGAGCAGTACTTC.

The CDR3 region is CASSQGGGREAFF. The CDR3 coding sequence is TGTGCCAGCAGCCAAGGGGGGGGACGTGAAGCTTTCTTT. The rearrangement uses TRBV3-1 and TRBJ1-1; tentatively, D is TRBD1 (5 bases). The V gene lost 1 base and the J gene lost 7 bases, with 10 bases spanning the gap. CDR3 length: 13 residues. Germline CDR1 and CDR2: LGHDT and YNNKEL (reference sequence).

The V gene is TRBV6-2 or TRBV6-3, the J gene TRBJ2-1; TRBD2 matches at 11 bases. The CDR3 is 17 residues long. J lost 7 bases, V lost 0 bases, and 8 bases had no gene match. Germline V gene lookup returns CDR1 MNHEY and CDR2 SVGEGT. The CDR3 here is CASSYSKGLAEGNEQFF. The DNA for the CDR3 is TGTGCCAGCAGTTACTCGAAGGGACTAGCGGAGGGGAATGAGCAGTTCTTC.

The chain recombines TRBV7-2 with TRBJ1-5; the D gene is possibly TRBD1 (5 bases). V lost 3 bases to trimming and J lost 6 bases, with 15 bases between them. Germline CDR1 and CDR2: SGHTA and FQGNSA. The CDR3 totals 15 residues. In nucleotides, the CDR3 is TGTGCCAGCAGCTTTCGGCAGGGTGCTACTCAGCCCCAGCATTTT. This sequence encodes CASSFRQGATQPQHF.